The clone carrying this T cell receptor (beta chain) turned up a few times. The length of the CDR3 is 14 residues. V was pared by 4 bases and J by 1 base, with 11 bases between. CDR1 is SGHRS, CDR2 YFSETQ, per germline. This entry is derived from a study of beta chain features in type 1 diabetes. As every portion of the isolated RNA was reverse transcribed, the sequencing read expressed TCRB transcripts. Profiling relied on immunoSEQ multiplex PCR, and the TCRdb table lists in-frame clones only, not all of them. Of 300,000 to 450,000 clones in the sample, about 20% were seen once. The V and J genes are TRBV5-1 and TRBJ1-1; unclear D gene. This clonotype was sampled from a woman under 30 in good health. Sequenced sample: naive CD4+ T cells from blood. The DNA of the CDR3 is TGCGCCAGCAGCAGACACCAGCCGAACACTGAAGCTTTCTTT. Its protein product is CASSRHQPNTEAFF.